This T cell receptor beta chain was documented in a study of T cell changes during pregnancy in multiple sclerosis. Germline V gene sequence: CDR1 MDHEN, CDR2 SYDVKM. The CDR3 extends over 14 amino acids. V lost 5 bases and J lost 6; bases outside the gene matches: 4. Sequenced by immunoSEQ multiplex PCR; TCRdb stores in-frame clones only, minus some. This table has about 35,000 clones, about 92% appearing once. The specimen was peripheral blood, collected in the third trimester of pregnancy. The source is a female donor in good health, enrolled as a control in a pregnancy study. The chain combines TRBV28 with TRBJ1-5; 10 bases match TRBD1. For the CDR3, the DNA is TGTGCCAGCAGTCGACAGGGGGCGACTCAGCCCCAGCATTTT. Amino acids: CASSRQGATQPQHF. The complete variable domain, with remaining parts taken from reference TRBV28 and TRBJ1-5, reads DVKVTQSSRYLVKRTGEKVFLECVQDMDHENMFWYRQDPGLGLRLIYFSYDVKMKEKGDIPEGYSVSREKKERFSLILESASTNQTSMYLCASSRQGATQPQHFGDGTRLSIL.